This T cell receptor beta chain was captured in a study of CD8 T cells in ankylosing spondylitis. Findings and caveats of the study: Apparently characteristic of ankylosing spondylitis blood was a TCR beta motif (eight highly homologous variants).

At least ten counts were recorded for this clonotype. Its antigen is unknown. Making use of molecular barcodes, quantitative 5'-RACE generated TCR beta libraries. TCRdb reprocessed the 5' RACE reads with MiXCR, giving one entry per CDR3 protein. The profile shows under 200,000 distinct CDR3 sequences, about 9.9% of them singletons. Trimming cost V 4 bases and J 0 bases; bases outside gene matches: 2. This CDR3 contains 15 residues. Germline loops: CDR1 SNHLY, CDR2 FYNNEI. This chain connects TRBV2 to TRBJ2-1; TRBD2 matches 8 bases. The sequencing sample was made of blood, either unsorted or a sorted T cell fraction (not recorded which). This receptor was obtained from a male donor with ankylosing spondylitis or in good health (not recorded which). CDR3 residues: CASSAGGASYNEQFF. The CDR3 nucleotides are TGTGCCAGCAGTGCCGGGGGGGCCTCCTACAATGAGCAGTTCTTC.